Listed below are T cell receptor beta chains from one sample, sequenced in a study of shared clonotypes between healthy human individuals. TCRdb keeps only in-frame clones here, not all; method: immunoSEQ multiplex PCR. This table holds about 1,800,000 clones, around 96% found once. Sequencing was carried out using naive CD8+ T cells sorted from blood. The receptor set was obtained from a man between 18 and 29 years old in good health. The conserved cysteine and the conserved F or W are not part of the CDR3 here.

TRBV5-4,TRBJ1-1,ASSVDGGPEAF
TRBV21-1,TRBJ2-3,ASRTDTQY
TRBV9,TRBJ2-3,ASSLNTDTQY
TRBV30,TRBJ1-1,AWSVGALTEAF
TRBV6-6,TRBJ2-3,ASSYPESGTDTQY
TRBV6-1,TRBJ1-1,ASSKKGRANTEAF
TRBV18,TRBJ2-2,ASSDPPDRKGSANTGELF
TRBV28,TRBJ2-3,ASRRYGTDDTQY
TRBV7-9,TRBJ1-2,ASSSSPGTGVFGYT
TRBV15,TRBJ2-5,ATSGLGGAETQY
TRBV5-1,TRBJ2-5,ASSPAREGDFKETQY
TRBV7-9,TRBJ1-2,ASSLDQGLRGYT
TRBV9,TRBJ2-3,ASSVETGAFETQY
TRBV4-3,TRBJ1-1,ASSQGVGVNTEAF
TRBV6-5,TRBJ2-1,ASSPSGSSYNEQF
TRBV30,TRBJ2-7,AWSVMGGGDYEQY